The clone carrying this T cell receptor beta chain appeared many times. Its antigen is not known. This specimen belongs to a study of molecular identifiers for immune sequencing clone quantification. Regarding the study as a whole: The study reportedly detected spiked Jurkat TCR RNA from one cell among 1.1 million or so naive cells.

TCRdb fed the PCR reads into MiXCR, producing one record per CDR3 protein. This table has about 640,000 distinct CDR3 sequences, about 20% appearing once. V shed 3 bases, J shed 6 bases, and the junction held 4 bases outside the gene matches. The germline gives CDR1 LNHNV, CDR2 YYDKDF (reference sequence). The CDR3 totals 14 residues. This chain uses TRBV15 with TRBJ1-5; 8 bases agree with TRBD1. The sequenced sample consisted of naive CD8+ T cells from blood, with Jurkat cell RNA spiked in. Sample subset: FACS-sorted CD8+CD4-CCR7+CD45RA+ naive T cells. The origin of this receptor is a human donor in good health. Some libraries in this study had Jurkat cell RNA spiked in. Here the CDR3 DNA reads TGTGCCACCAGCAGTGGACAGGGCCTTCAGCCCCAGCATTTT. It yields the protein CATSSGQGLQPQHF.